This T cell receptor beta chain came from a study of Graves' ophthalmopathy and Graves' hyperthyroidism. Study-level background: The blood sample was drawn at first diagnosis and before any treatment. The study, taken as a whole, reports: Blood repertoires reportedly contained most expanded thyroid clonotypes above 0.001 frequency.

This clonotype showed up many times. Antigen unknown. This CDR3 is 11 amino acids long. The trim removed 3 bases at V and 11 bases at J, leaving 6 bases unmatched. Germline V CDR1 and CDR2: DFQATT, SNEGSKA (reference sequence). For donors with ophthalmopathy, the disease showed moderate-to-severe activity, reached CAS ≥3 and NOSPECS ≥4, and had lasted under 3 months. Uncontrolled infections, other autoimmune diseases, pregnancy or lactation barred patients from enrollment. The authors amplified TCR beta CDR3 regions, and they did so from RNA transcripts for repertoire sequencing. An opening RT-PCR round employed HTBI primers and preceded a second-round multiplex PCR. TCRdb called the multiplex PCR reads again in MiXCR, with one record for every CDR3 protein. Among approximately 210,000 distinct CDR3 sequences, around a fifth were seen once, and the ten largest hold approximately 39%.

This TCR was recovered from a woman aged 45-60 years with Graves' ophthalmopathy. Specimen: peripheral blood. V is TRBV20-1 and J is TRBJ1-1, with TRBD1 matching 7 bases. CDR3 nucleotide sequence: TGCAGTGCTAGTCTGGGACAGAACGCTTTCTTT. It yields the protein CSASLGQNAFF.